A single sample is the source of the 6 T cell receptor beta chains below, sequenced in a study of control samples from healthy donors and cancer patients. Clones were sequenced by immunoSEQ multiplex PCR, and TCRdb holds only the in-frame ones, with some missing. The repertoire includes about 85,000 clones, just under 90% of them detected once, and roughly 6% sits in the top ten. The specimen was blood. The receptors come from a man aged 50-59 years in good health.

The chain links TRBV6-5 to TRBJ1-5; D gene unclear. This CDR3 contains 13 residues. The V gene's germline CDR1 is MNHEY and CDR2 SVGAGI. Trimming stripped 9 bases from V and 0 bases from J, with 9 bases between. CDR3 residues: CASGPDSNQPQHF. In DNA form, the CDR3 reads TGTGCCAGTGGGCCGGATAGCAATCAGCCCCAGCATTTT.

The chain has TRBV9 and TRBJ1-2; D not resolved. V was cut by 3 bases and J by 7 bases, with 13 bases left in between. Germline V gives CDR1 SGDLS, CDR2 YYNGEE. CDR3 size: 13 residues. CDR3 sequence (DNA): TGTGCCAGCAGCGACCAGACCCCTTCTGGCTACACCTTC. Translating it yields CASSDQTPSGYTF.

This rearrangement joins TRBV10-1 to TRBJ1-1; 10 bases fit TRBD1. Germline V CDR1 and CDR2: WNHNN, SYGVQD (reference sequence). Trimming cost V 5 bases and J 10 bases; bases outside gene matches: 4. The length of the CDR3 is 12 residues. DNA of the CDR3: TGCGCCAGCAGTCCGGACAGGGGGGCAGCTTTCTTT. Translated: CASSPDRGAAFF.

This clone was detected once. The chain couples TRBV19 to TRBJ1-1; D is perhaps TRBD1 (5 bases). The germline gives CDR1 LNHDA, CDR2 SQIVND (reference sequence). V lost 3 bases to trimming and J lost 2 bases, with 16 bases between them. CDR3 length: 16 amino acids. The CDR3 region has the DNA TGTGCCAGTAGTATGAGAGGGGCGAGGATAAACACTGAAGCTTTCTTT. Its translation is CASSMRGARINTEAFF.

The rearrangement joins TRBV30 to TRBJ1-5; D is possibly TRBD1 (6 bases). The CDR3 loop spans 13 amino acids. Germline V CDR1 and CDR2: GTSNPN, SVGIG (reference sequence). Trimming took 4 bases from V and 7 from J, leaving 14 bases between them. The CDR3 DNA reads TGTGCCTGGAACGGGGGCGTAGGGCAGCCCCAGCATTTT. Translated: CAWNGGVGQPQHF. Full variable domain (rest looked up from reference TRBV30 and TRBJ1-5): SQTIHQWPATLVQPVGSPLSLECTVEGTSNPNLYWYRQAAGRGLQLLFYSVGIGQISSEVPQNLSASRPQDRQFILSSKKLLLSDSGFYLCAWNGGVGQPQHFGDGTRLSIL.

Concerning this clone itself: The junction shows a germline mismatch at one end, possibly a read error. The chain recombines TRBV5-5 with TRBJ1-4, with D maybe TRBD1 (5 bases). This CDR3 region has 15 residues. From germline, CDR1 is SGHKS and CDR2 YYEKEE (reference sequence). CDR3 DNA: TGTGCCAGCAGCTTGCCTACCGGGACTACTGAAAAACTGTTTTTT. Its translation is CASSLPTGTTEKLFF.